This T cell receptor beta chain originates from a study of CD8+ T cells in alopecia areata. Study-wide background: Treated patients were given 5 to 10 mg oral tofacitinib twice daily. Overall study results and limits: Clonality was higher in lesional than normal scalp, especially in alopecia totalis/universalis.

Collection of lesional scalp punch biopsies and peripheral blood was performed in alopecia areata patients. Researchers picked out CD4+ and CD8+ T cells from PBMCs by sorting. V was trimmed by 1 base and J by 1 base, leaving 14 bases between them. The CDR3 loop spans 16 amino acids. Germline V CDR1 and CDR2: SEHNR, FQNEAQ (reference sequence). A remark on this clone: Its target is not known.

RNA, once extracted, was reverse transcribed into cDNA for use as the sequencing template. Measured with immunoSEQ multiplex PCR; TCRdb has only the in-frame clones, and not every one. The table lists hundreds of thousands of clones, 57% of them singletons. The sequence was collected from a human donor with alopecia areata. The rearrangement links TRBV7-9 to TRBJ2-7, with D possibly TRBD2 on 5 matching bases. This material consisted of CD4+ T cells sorted from blood, taken at week 0. CDR3 nucleotides: TGTGCCAGCAGCTTAGAGGAAGGACTGGGGTCCTACGAGCAGTACTTC. As protein: CASSLEEGLGSYEQYF.